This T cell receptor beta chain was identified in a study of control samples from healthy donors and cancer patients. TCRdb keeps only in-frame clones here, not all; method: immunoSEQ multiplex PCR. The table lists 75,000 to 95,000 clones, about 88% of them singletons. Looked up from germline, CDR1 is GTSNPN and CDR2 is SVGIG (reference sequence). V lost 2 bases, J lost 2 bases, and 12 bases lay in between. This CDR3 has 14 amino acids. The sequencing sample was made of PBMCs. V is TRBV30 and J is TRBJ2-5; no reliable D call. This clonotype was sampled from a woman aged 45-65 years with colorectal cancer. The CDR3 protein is CAWSRAARQETQYF. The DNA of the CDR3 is TGTGCCTGGAGTAGGGCTGCTCGACAAGAGACCCAGTACTTC. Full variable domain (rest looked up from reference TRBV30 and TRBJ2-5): SQTIHQWPATLVQPVGSPLSLECTVEGTSNPNLYWYRQAAGRGLQLLFYSVGIGQISSEVPQNLSASRPQDRQFILSSKKLLLSDSGFYLCAWSRAARQETQYFGPGTRLLVL.